One and the same sample provided the 23 T cell receptor beta chains below, sequenced in a study of blood T cell repertoires in COVID-19. Assay: immunoSEQ multiplex PCR; the TCRdb copy retains only in-frame clones and omits some. The sample lists roughly 180,000 clones; roughly 85% were seen once. Sequencing input: peripheral blood. The receptor source for this set is a woman in her twenties or thirties with acute or convalescent COVID-19.

V usage is TRBV20-1 and J usage is TRBJ1-6; D perhaps matches TRBD1 (5 bases). Germline V gene sequence: CDR1 DFQATT, CDR2 SNEGSKA (reference sequence). Trimming took off 3 bases at V and 7 bases at J, with 13 bases between the two ends. CDR3 size: 14 residues. CDR3 loop: CSASSQGGNSPLHF. As DNA, the CDR3 is TGCAGTGCTAGTAGTCAGGGAGGGAATTCACCCCTCCACTTT.

The chain has TRBV7-8 and TRBJ1-1; D is ambiguous. The V and J ends lost 4 bases and 5 bases respectively, with 17 bases between them. CDR1 SGHVS and CDR2 FQNEAQ come from the germline V gene. The CDR3 runs 15 residues. As DNA, the CDR3 is TGTGCCAGCAGCTCAGTGGGGAGTCACGGGACTGAAGCTTTCTTT. Translated: CASSSVGSHGTEAFF.

The chain uses TRBV6-2 or TRBV6-3 and TRBJ2-3; TRBD2 matches 8 bases. V was pared by 6 bases and J by 5 bases, with 1 base of the junction left unmatched. CDR1 is MNHEY, CDR2 SVGEGT, per germline. The CDR3 length is 12 residues. The DNA for the CDR3 is TGTGCCAGCAGCCTAGCGGGAGATACGCAGTATTTT. It codes for CASSLAGDTQYF.

The chain has TRBV4-3 and TRBJ2-1; TRBD1 agrees at 7 bases. This CDR3 spans 17 amino acids. Germline trimming cut 1 base from V and 4 bases from J; bases unmatched to any gene: 10. Germline-derived CDR1 and CDR2 are LGHNA and YSLEER. The CDR3 DNA follows: TGCGCCAGCAGCCAAGTCTACTACGGGACAGCTTACAATGAGCAGTTCTTC. It is translated as CASSQVYYGTAYNEQFF.

This sequence joins TRBV7-2 and TRBJ1-3; TRBD1 is a possible D gene (5 bases). CDR1 SGHTA and CDR2 FQGNSA come from the germline V gene. Trimming removed 3 bases from V and 1 base from J, with 13 bases in between. The CDR3 covers 16 residues. Here the CDR3 reads CASSLWGGDSGNTIYF. CDR3 DNA: TGTGCCAGCAGCTTGTGGGGCGGGGATTCTGGAAACACCATATATTTT.

This rearrangement joins TRBV7-8 to TRBJ2-1; 10 bases map to TRBD2. V shed 3 bases, J shed 4 bases, and the junction held 3 bases outside the gene matches. Germline-derived CDR1 and CDR2 are SGHVS and FQNEAQ. This CDR3 has 15 amino acids. DNA of the CDR3: TGTGCCAGCAGCTTCCTAGCGGGAGCTTACAATGAGCAGTTCTTC. Its translation is CASSFLAGAYNEQFF.

The table lists this clone with a count of one. V is TRBV2 and J is TRBJ2-1, with TRBD2 matching over 15 bases. Germline lookup yields CDR1 SNHLY and CDR2 FYNNEI. CDR3 length: 14 amino acids. Germline trimming cut 6 bases from V and 10 bases from J; bases unmatched to any gene: 4. CDR3 in amino acids: CASREGLAGGEQFF. In nucleotides, the CDR3 is TGTGCCAGCAGAGAGGGACTAGCGGGAGGCGAGCAGTTCTTC.

The chain uses TRBV5-4 and TRBJ1-1, with D maybe TRBD1 (6 bases). Germline assignment: CDR1 SGHNT and CDR2 YYREEE (reference sequence). Between the trimmed V and J ends, which lost 4 bases and 1 base, there was a span of 17 bases. The CDR3 is made up of 16 amino acids. CDR3 sequence: CASSLTGRGTNTEAFF. CDR3 DNA sequence: TGTGCCAGCAGCCTCACAGGGCGTGGAACGAACACTGAAGCTTTCTTT.

J is TRBJ2-7 and V is TRBV7-2; 8 positions match TRBD1. V dropped 5 bases and J dropped 6; count of bases not matched to a gene: 9. CDR3 length: 14 residues. CDR1 SGHTA and CDR2 FQGNSA come from the germline V gene. The chain's CDR3 is CASSPQGAVREQYF. CDR3 bases: TGTGCCAGCAGCCCCCAGGGGGCGGTGCGCGAGCAGTACTTC.

The CDR3 sequence: CATSDRTSGDTGELFF. The CDR3 DNA reads TGTGCCACCAGTGATAGGACTAGCGGGGACACCGGGGAGCTGTTTTTT. V and J are TRBV24-1 and TRBJ2-2, with 12 bases lining up with TRBD2. The CDR3 has 16 residues. Per germline, CDR1 KGHDR and CDR2 SFDVKD. V shed 3 bases, J shed 3 bases, and the junction held 1 base outside the gene matches.

The chain joins TRBV9 to TRBJ1-1, with a tentative D call TRBD1 (6 bases). V lost 0 bases and J 3 bases, leaving 9 bases between the germline ends. The germline CDR1 and CDR2 sequences are SGDLS and YYNGEE. The CDR3 has 14 residues. CDR3 sequence reads: CASSVEGGDTEAFF. The CDR3 coding sequence is TGTGCCAGCAGCGTAGAAGGGGGAGACACTGAAGCTTTCTTT. The full variable domain, its missing parts supplied by reference TRBV9 and TRBJ1-1, is DSGVTQTPKHLITATGQRVTLRCSPRSGDLSVYWYQQSLDQGLQFLIQYYNGEERAKGNILERFSAQQFPDLHSELNLSSLELGDSALYFCASSVEGGDTEAFFGQGTRLTVV.

The genes are TRBV3-1 (or the pseudogene TRBV3-2) and TRBJ1-5; D unresolved. The CDR3 length is 13 residues. Looked up from germline, CDR1 is LGHDT and CDR2 is YNNKEL (reference sequence). With 4 bases removed from V and 5 bases from J, the gap between germline ends came to 9 bases. The CDR3 is CASSPTIDQPQHF. The CDR3 nucleotides are TGTGCCAGCAGCCCCACCATAGATCAGCCCCAGCATTTT.

The V gene is TRBV21-1, the J gene TRBJ2-5; the table's TRBD1 call for D was not verified on the DNA. TRBV21-1 is described as a pseudogene. This CDR3 comprises 10 residues. CDR3 in DNA: TGTGCCAGCATCGAAGGGGGCCAGTACTTC. Residues: CASIEGGQYF.

The V call is TRBV2, the J call TRBJ1-4; D is undetermined. V was pared by 7 bases and J by 0 bases, with 15 bases between. This CDR3 is 16 amino acids long. CDR1 and CDR2 (germline): SNHLY, FYNNEI. Here the CDR3 reads CASTKTRTATNEKLFF. The CDR3, as DNA: TGTGCCAGCACCAAAACGAGGACTGCAACTAATGAAAAACTGTTTTTT. Full variable domain (rest looked up from reference TRBV2 and TRBJ1-4): EPEVTQTPSHQVTQMGQEVILRCVPISNHLYFYWYRQILGQKVEFLVSFYNNEISEKSEIFDDQFSVERPDGSNFTLKIRSTKLEDSAMYFCASTKTRTATNEKLFFGSGTQLSVL.

The rearrangement links TRBV16 to TRBJ2-1; D is undetermined. The CDR3 length is 14 residues. Trimming removed 5 bases from V and 8 bases from J, with 16 bases in between. Germline CDR1 reads KGHSY; CDR2 reads FQNENV. This chain's CDR3 is CASSSKKTDHEQFF. CDR3 sequence (DNA): TGTGCCAGCAGCTCGAAGAAAACAGATCATGAGCAGTTCTTC.

J is TRBJ1-3 and V is TRBV11-2; 7 bases line up with TRBD1. The germline CDR1 and CDR2 sequences are SGHAT and FQNNGV. Trimming cost V 6 bases and J 4 bases; bases outside gene matches: 9. CDR3 length equals 15 residues. CDR3 coding DNA: TGTGCCAGCAGGGTCACAGGGGAAGCGGGAAACACCATATATTTT. Translated, it gives CASRVTGEAGNTIYF.

V gene TRBV4-2 combines with J gene TRBJ1-6, with a possible D match to TRBD1 (6 bases). This CDR3 has 19 amino acids. V dropped 0 bases and J dropped 8 bases, with 23 bases sitting between them. The V gene's germline CDR1 is LGHNA and CDR2 YNFKEQ. DNA of the CDR3: TGTGCCAGCAGCCAAGATTTCACAGGGATTACGGGCCTGTATTCACCCCTCCACTTT. It codes for CASSQDFTGITGLYSPLHF.

This chain uses TRBV28 with TRBJ2-1; the match to TRBD1 covers 10 bases. V trimming: 5 bases; J trimming: 8 bases; junction bases outside the gene matches: 9. Per the germline V gene, CDR1 is MDHEN and CDR2 is SYDVKM. The CDR3 totals 15 residues. CDR3 sequence: CASSPWGQGSDEQFF. The CDR3 DNA is TGTGCCAGCAGTCCCTGGGGACAGGGGTCGGATGAGCAGTTCTTC.

This clone turned up a few times. The gene calls are TRBV5-5 and TRBJ2-6, with TRBD1 matching 12 bases. Germline V CDR1 and CDR2: SGHKS, YYEKEE (reference sequence). This CDR3 has 17 residues. After removal of 4 bases from V and 6 bases from J, the junction contained 8 bases not matched to a gene. CDR3 DNA sequence: TGTGCCAGCAGCCTGGGGACAGGGGGCGCCCAGGCCAACGTCCTGACTTTC. Its protein product is CASSLGTGGAQANVLTF.

The chain couples TRBV27 to TRBJ1-6, with D tentatively TRBD1 (6 bases). The ends were cut back, 1 base at V and 7 bases at J, with 14 bases in the middle. Germline loops: CDR1 MNHEY, CDR2 SMNVEV (reference sequence). The CDR3 runs 16 residues. The CDR3 nucleotides read TGTGCCAGCAGTTTATGGCAGGGGTCTATCAATTCACCCCTCCACTTT. Protein sequence: CASSLWQGSINSPLHF.

J is TRBJ2-5 and V is TRBV7-2; D is possibly TRBD1 (6 bases). Trimming left V 1 base short and J 5 bases short, with 17 bases between. Germline V gene sequence: CDR1 SGHTA, CDR2 FQGNSA. The CDR3 loop spans 16 amino acids. Here the CDR3 DNA reads TGTGCCAGCAGCTTAGGACAGGCCAGAGCCGGGGAGACCCAGTACTTC. This gives the protein CASSLGQARAGETQYF.

The chain recombines TRBV29-1 with TRBJ2-5; D is possibly TRBD1 (7 bases). This CDR3 spans 11 amino acids. Germline-derived CDR1 and CDR2 are SQVTM and ANQGSEA. The V end lost 7 bases, the J end lost 3 bases, and 9 bases lay between the germline ends. The CDR3: CSGGTEETQYF. For the CDR3, the DNA is TGCAGCGGCGGGACAGAAGAGACCCAGTACTTC. Using reference TRBV29-1 and TRBJ2-5 for the parts outside the CDR3, the full variable domain is SAVISQKPSRDICQRGTSLTIQCQVDSQVTMMFWYRQQPGQSLTLIATANQGSEATYESGFVIDKFPISRPNLTFSTLTVSNMSPEDSSIYLCSGGTEETQYFGPGTRLLVL.

The rearrangement uses TRBV6-5 and TRBJ1-6; D is uncertain. The germline V gene encodes CDR1 MNHEY and CDR2 SVGAGI. V was shortened by 6 bases and J by 8 bases, with 14 bases between the two germline ends. The CDR3 loop spans 14 amino acids. The CDR3, as DNA: TGTGCCAGCAGGCCCCCCCGGGTCGATTCACCCCTCCACTTT. This encodes CASRPPRVDSPLHF.